This T cell receptor (beta chain) was sequenced for a study of cytomegalovirus exposure and HLA in healthy donors. Broader study findings: Previously analyzed data showed that most TCR beta V segments were productive at a frequency of about 90% or about 30%. Researchers reported that three CMV-associated chains were confirmed in vitro as CMV antigen-specific.

Both 60 Vbeta primers and 13 Jbeta primers went into the PCR. How the authors handled the data: A later analysis counted 65 million to 95 million unique TCR beta chains, about 11 million shared. Clones were sequenced by immunoSEQ multiplex PCR, and TCRdb holds only the in-frame ones, with some missing. V and J calls and clone size are given by that table; D and trimming were obtained from the DNA. Found here are approximately 170,000 clones, about 85% of them singletons; the top ten hold 1%. Details on this clone: Its antigen is not identified.

The V gene's germline CDR1 is KGHSH and CDR2 LQKENI. V shed 6 bases and J shed 2 bases, with 11 bases lying between them. The CDR3 spans 14 residues. V gene TRBV18 combines with J gene TRBJ1-3; a weak D match, TRBD1 (5 bases). The sequenced sample was PBMCs. This TCR came from a boy between 2 and 15 years old in good health and CMV-seronegative. CDR3 DNA sequence: TGTGCCAGCTCCCTTTCGGGGGCTGGAAACACCATATATTTT. Amino acid sequence: CASSLSGAGNTIYF.